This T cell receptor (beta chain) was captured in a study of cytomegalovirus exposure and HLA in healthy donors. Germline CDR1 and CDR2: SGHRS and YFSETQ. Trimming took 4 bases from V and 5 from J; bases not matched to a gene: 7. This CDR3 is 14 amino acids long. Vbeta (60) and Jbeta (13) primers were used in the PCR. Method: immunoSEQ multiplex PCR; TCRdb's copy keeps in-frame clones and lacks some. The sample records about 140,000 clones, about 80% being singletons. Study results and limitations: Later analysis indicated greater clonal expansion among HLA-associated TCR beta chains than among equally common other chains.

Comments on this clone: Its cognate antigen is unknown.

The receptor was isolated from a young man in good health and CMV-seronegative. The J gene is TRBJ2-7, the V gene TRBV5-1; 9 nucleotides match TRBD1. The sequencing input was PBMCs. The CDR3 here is CASSPGGQGNEQYF. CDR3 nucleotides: TGCGCCAGCAGCCCGGGAGGACAGGGGAACGAGCAGTACTTC. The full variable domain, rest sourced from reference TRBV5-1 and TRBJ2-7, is KAGVTQTPRYLIKTRGQQVTLSCSPISGHRSVSWYQQTPGQGLQFLFEYFSETQRNKGNFPGRFSGRQFSNSRSEMNVSTLELGDSALYLCASSPGGQGNEQYFGPGTRLTVT.